This TCR beta chain was documented in a study of T-cell reconstitution after alpha-beta-depleted transplantation in children. Findings of the study overall: At around two months after transplant, the alpha-beta T cells were reportedly derived from several hundred expanded clones that came from non-depleted graft cells.

The library targeted TCRbeta and was prepared with unique molecular identifiers. TCRdb recomputed calls from the PCR reads with MiXCR, one row per CDR3 protein. Among more than 15,000 distinct CDR3 sequences listed, roughly 12% were seen once. The table lists this clonotype with many counts. The antigen remains unidentified. Trimming took 3 bases from V and 4 from J, leaving 12 bases between them. Germline V gives CDR1 KGHSH, CDR2 LQKENI. The CDR3 has 14 residues. This sequence originates from a boy in the first two years of life who had a stem cell transplant for Wiskott-Aldrich syndrome, so the T cells may come from the graft donor. The source material was PBMCs, mostly from graft donor cells, sampled 180 days after TCRalphabeta/CD19-depleted stem cell transplant. The genes are TRBV18 and TRBJ2-5; TRBD2 is a possible D gene (6 bases). The CDR3 DNA reads as TGTGCCAGCTCACCGTCGGACTACTCAGAGACCCAGTACTTC. It encodes CASSPSDYSETQYF.